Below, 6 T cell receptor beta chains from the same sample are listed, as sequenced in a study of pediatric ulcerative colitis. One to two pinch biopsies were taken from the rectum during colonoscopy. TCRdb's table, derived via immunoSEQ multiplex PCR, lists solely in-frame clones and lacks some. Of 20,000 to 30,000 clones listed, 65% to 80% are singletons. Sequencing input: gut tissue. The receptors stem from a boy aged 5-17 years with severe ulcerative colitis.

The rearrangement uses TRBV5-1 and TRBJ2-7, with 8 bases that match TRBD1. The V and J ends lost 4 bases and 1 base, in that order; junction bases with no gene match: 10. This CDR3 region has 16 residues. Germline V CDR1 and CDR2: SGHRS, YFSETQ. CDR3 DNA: TGCGCCAGCAGCGGAGGGACAGGTTTGGGATCCTACGAGCAGTACTTC. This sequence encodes CASSGGTGLGSYEQYF.

The CDR3: CASSLGFSRDTSTDTQYF. The CDR3 DNA is TGTGCCAGCAGCTTAGGGTTTTCGAGGGACACCAGCACAGATACGCAGTATTTT. This sequence joins TRBV7-2 and TRBJ2-3, with D maybe TRBD1 (6 bases). Between the trimmed V and J ends, which lost 1 base and 0 bases, there was a span of 17 bases. This CDR3 has 18 amino acids. Germline V gene data show CDR1 as SGHTA and CDR2 as FQGNSA. The full variable domain, its missing parts supplied by reference TRBV7-2 and TRBJ2-3, is GAGVSQSPSNKVTEKGKDVELRCDPISGHTALYWYRQSLGQGLEFLIYFQGNSAPDKSGLPSDRFSAERTGGSVSTLTIQRTQQEDSAVYLCASSLGFSRDTSTDTQYFGPGTRLTVL.

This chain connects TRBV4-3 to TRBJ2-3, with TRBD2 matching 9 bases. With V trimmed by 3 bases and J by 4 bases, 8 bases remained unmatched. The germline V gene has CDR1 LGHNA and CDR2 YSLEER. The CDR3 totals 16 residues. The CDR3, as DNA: TGCGCCAGCAGCCAGGGGGCGGGAGGGCGTTCAGATACGCAGTATTTT. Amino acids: CASSQGAGGRSDTQYF.

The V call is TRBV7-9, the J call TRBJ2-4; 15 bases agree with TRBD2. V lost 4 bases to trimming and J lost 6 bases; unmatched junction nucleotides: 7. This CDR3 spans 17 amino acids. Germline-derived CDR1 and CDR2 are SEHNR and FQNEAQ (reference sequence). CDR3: CASSSWTSGRAGNIQYF. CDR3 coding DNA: TGTGCCAGCAGCTCATGGACTAGCGGGAGGGCTGGAAACATTCAGTACTTC.

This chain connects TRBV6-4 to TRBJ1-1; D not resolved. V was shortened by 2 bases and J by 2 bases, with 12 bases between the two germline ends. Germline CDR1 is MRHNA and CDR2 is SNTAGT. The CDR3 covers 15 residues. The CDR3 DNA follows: TGTGCCAGCAGTGACCAAACGAAAGTAAACACTGAAGCTTTCTTT. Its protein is CASSDQTKVNTEAFF.

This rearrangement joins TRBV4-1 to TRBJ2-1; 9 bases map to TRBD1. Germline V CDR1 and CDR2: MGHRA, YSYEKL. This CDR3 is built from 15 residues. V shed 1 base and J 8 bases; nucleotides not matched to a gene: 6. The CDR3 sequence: CASSQVEGQGYEQFF. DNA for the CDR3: TGCGCCAGCAGCCAAGTAGAGGGACAGGGCTATGAGCAGTTCTTC.